Each of the 8 T cell receptor beta chains below was sequenced from the same sample in a study of T cell responses to AZD1222 COVID-19 vaccine. Method: immunoSEQ multiplex PCR; TCRdb's copy keeps in-frame clones and lacks some. The table includes under 140,000 clones, around 90% detected once. Sequences were derived from peripheral blood, sampled on day 0 of AZD1222 vaccination. The receptors derive from an adult in good health.

The chain recombines TRBV11-2 with TRBJ1-5; D is undetermined. Germline V gene sequence: CDR1 SGHAT, CDR2 FQNNGV. This CDR3 has 14 amino acids. V lost 0 bases to trimming and J lost 10 bases, with 13 bases between them. The CDR3, as DNA: TGTGCCAGCAGCTTAGACTCGGGTAGAGGACCCCAGCATTTT. Translation: CASSLDSGRGPQHF.

As regards this clone: The same CDR3 arises from other DNA sequences in this sample as well. The V and J genes are TRBV5-1 and TRBJ2-3; 8 positions agree with TRBD2. The CDR3 extends over 15 amino acids. Trimming removed 4 bases from V and 0 bases from J; junction bases left unmatched: 4. The germline V gene has CDR1 SGHRS and CDR2 YFSETQ. CDR3 protein: CASSLSGTSTDTQYF. The DNA for the CDR3 is TGCGCCAGCAGCCTTAGCGGGACAAGCACAGATACGCAGTATTTT.

The chain employs TRBV28 and TRBJ1-2, with TRBD1 matching 7 bases. This CDR3 has 16 residues. Germline V lookup: CDR1 MDHEN, CDR2 SYDVKM. V shed 7 bases and J 4 bases; nucleotides not matched to a gene: 15. The CDR3 nucleotides read TGTGCCAGCACCATCGTAGGGGCCCGGACAGGCTATGGCTACACCTTC. This gives the protein CASTIVGARTGYGYTF.

The chain carries TRBV11-3 and TRBJ2-2, with 12 nucleotides matching TRBD1. The V and J ends lost 4 bases and 4 bases, in that order; junction bases with no gene match: 10. CDR1 is SGHNT and CDR2 is YENEEA in the germline V gene. This CDR3 comprises 18 residues. CDR3 nucleotide sequence: TGTGCCAGCAGCTCCGCCGTCTCGGGACAGGGGGCCACCGGGGAGCTGTTTTTT. This sequence encodes CASSSAVSGQGATGELFF.

The genes are TRBV20-1 and TRBJ1-5, with D uncertain. V was clipped by 3 bases and J by 0 bases, with 12 bases between them. Germline V lookup: CDR1 DFQATT, CDR2 SNEGSKA (reference sequence). This CDR3 is built from 15 residues. The CDR3 nucleotides read TGCAGTGCTAGTGCTTCTCCAGATAGCAATCAGCCCCAGCATTTT. Protein: CSASASPDSNQPQHF.

The chain combines TRBV15 with TRBJ2-1, with 9 bases that match TRBD2. This CDR3 is built from 15 residues. CDR1 and CDR2 from the germline V gene are LNHNV and YYDKDF (reference sequence). J was trimmed by 4 bases and V by 4 bases; bases with no gene match: 5. CDR3 DNA: TGTGCCACCAGCACTAGGGCGGGAGGGTACAATGAGCAGTTCTTC. Protein product: CATSTRAGGYNEQFF.

The V gene is TRBV9, the J gene TRBJ1-2; D is unclear. The CDR3 has 15 residues. V was trimmed by 4 bases and J by 4 bases, leaving 17 bases between them. Germline V gene lookup returns CDR1 SGDLS and CDR2 YYNGEE. Here the CDR3 reads CASSSSYQASYGYTF. In nucleotides, the CDR3 is TGTGCCAGCAGCTCCAGCTATCAGGCGAGCTATGGCTACACCTTC. The full variable domain, its missing parts supplied by reference TRBV9 and TRBJ1-2, is DSGVTQTPKHLITATGQRVTLRCSPRSGDLSVYWYQQSLDQGLQFLIQYYNGEERAKGNILERFSAQQFPDLHSELNLSSLELGDSALYFCASSSSYQASYGYTFGSGTRLTVV.

The rearrangement links TRBV29-1 to TRBJ2-1, with 11 bases matching TRBD1. The CDR3 is 15 residues long. Germline V CDR1 and CDR2: SQVTM, ANQGSEA. After removal of 6 bases from V and 3 bases from J, the junction contained 7 bases not matched to a gene. The CDR3 coding sequence is TGCAGCGTGGCCTCCGGGACAGGGGGCTACAATGAGCAGTTCTTC. Protein: CSVASGTGGYNEQFF.